The present T cell receptor (beta chain) was sequenced within a study of somatic mutations in cytotoxic T cells in rheumatoid arthritis. Study details: Flow-sorting brought some V beta antibody-stained T-cell populations to nearly 100% purity, V beta1+ cells sequenced for TCRB among them.

Between the trimmed V and J ends, which lost 3 bases and 4 bases, there was a span of 19 bases. CDR3 length: 17 amino acids. Per the germline V gene, CDR1 is SGHDN and CDR2 is FVKESK. This clone is a singleton in its sample. The investigators isolated CD4+ and CD8+ cells by positive magnetic bead selection and checked their purity by flow cytometry. Assay: immunoSEQ multiplex PCR; the TCRdb copy retains only in-frame clones and omits some. Of 15,000 to 20,000 clones listed, approximately 69% were seen once; the top ten hold less than 6%. The rearrangement uses TRBV14 and TRBJ2-1; D might be TRBD2 (5 bases). This TCR derives from a man in his fifties or sixties in good health. The material sequenced was CD8+ T cells sorted from blood. In DNA form, the CDR3 reads TGTGCCAGCAGCCAGGAACTAGTTGTCCCCGCATACAATGAGCAGTTCTTC. It specifies CASSQELVVPAYNEQFF.